Listed below are T cell receptor beta chains from one sample, sequenced in a study of T-cell reconstitution after alpha-beta-depleted transplantation in children. TCRdb reprocessed the PCR reads via MiXCR and lists one record per CDR3 protein. The sample lists over 550,000 distinct CDR3 sequences; about 10% were seen once. The sample here was PBMCs from the stem cell graft donor, taken from the stem cell graft. The origin of the receptors is a human donor who donated a stem cell graft to a child with acute myeloid leukemia. Both conserved end residues are part of each CDR3. A D gene is named only where the DNA matches it firmly. Size values are once, few and many counts, or a class for expanded clones, and some rows have none.

cdr3_nt | cdr3_aa | j_call | clone_size | d_call | v_call
TGCAGCGTTGGGAACCAGGGGGCAAATGAGCAGTTCTTC | CSVGNQGANEQFF | TRBJ2-1 | many | TRBD1 | TRBV29-1
TGCAGTGCTAGAGATCCAACGGGGGTCTCCTACGAGCAGTACTTC | CSARDPTGVSYEQYF | TRBJ2-7 | many | - | TRBV20-1
TGCGCCAGCAGCCAAGCGACGACTAGCGGTTACACAGATACGCAGTATTTT | CASSQATTSGYTDTQYF | TRBJ2-3 | many | TRBD2 | TRBV4-3
TGTGCCATCAGAACGGGTGGCACGAACACTGAAGCTTTCTTT | CAIRTGGTNTEAFF | TRBJ1-1 | many | - | TRBV10-3
TGCAGTGCCAATGGACAGGGGAACTACGAGCAGTACTTC | CSANGQGNYEQYF | TRBJ2-7 | - | TRBD1 | TRBV20-1
TGCAGTTCTCGACTAGCGGGTCTGAGCCCAGATACGCAGTATTTT | CSSRLAGLSPDTQYF | TRBJ2-3 | - | TRBD2 | TRBV20-1
TGCGCCAGCAGCTTGGCGGGGGGCAATAATGAAAAACTGTTTTTT | CASSLAGGNNEKLFF | TRBJ1-4 | few | - | TRBV5-1
TGTGCCAGCAGCTTACTCCAGGCAGATACGCAGTATTTT | CASSLLQADTQYF | TRBJ2-3 | many | - | TRBV7-2
TGTGCCAGCAGTGTGGCGGTTTATAATTCACCCCTCCACTTT | CASSVAVYNSPLHF | TRBJ1-6 | few | - | TRBV2
TGCAGCGTTGGGGTCGGACAGCCCTACTATGGCTACACCTTC | CSVGVGQPYYGYTF | TRBJ1-2 | once | - | TRBV29-1
TGTGCCAGCAGCTTGACGGACGAACCCTACGAGCAGTACTTC | CASSLTDEPYEQYF | TRBJ2-7 | - | - | TRBV5-5
TGCAGTGCTAGATCAAGCCCGTTAATTCTAGCCAAAAACATTCAGTACTTC | CSARSSPLILAKNIQYF | TRBJ2-4 | - | - | TRBV20-1
TGCAGTGCTCCCGGGACTAGCGGGATTAGCGAGCAGTACTTC | CSAPGTSGISEQYF | TRBJ2-7 | many | TRBD2 | TRBV20-1
TGCGCCAGCAGCTCGGGTTTACTAGGAGGCAATGAGCAGTTCTTC | CASSSGLLGGNEQFF | TRBJ2-1 | - | - | TRBV5-1
TGTGCCAGCAGTTACGGTACTAGGAGAGGGCAAGAGACCCAGTACTTC | CASSYGTRRGQETQYF | TRBJ2-5 | many | - | TRBV6-5
TGCGCCAGCAGCCTCGAAGGACTAGCGGGATCAGATACGCAGTATTTT | CASSLEGLAGSDTQYF | TRBJ2-3 | many | TRBD2 | TRBV5-1
TGTGCCAGCACCGAGGGGCGGGAGGGCGTAGATACGCAGTATTTT | CASTEGREGVDTQYF | TRBJ2-3 | - | TRBD2 | TRBV12-3/TRBV12-4
TGTGCCAGCAGCCCCACCCGGGATCCCTACAATGAGCAGTTCTTC | CASSPTRDPYNEQFF | TRBJ2-1 | - | - | TRBV7-2
TGTGCCAGCAGCTCGGGGGGGACCATGAACACTGAAGCTTTCTTT | CASSSGGTMNTEAFF | TRBJ1-1 | - | - | TRBV5-8
TGTGCCAGCAGCTTATTGGGACTAGCGGTGGTGGAGCAGTACTTC | CASSLLGLAVVEQYF | TRBJ2-7 | many | TRBD2 | TRBV5-6
TGCAGCGTTGAACAGGGGGGGGTGGGGTTCGAGCAGTACTTC | CSVEQGGVGFEQYF | TRBJ2-7 | - | - | TRBV29-1
TGCAGTGGAGTGGAGGGGGCGCAGGCCAAAAACATTCAGTACTTC | CSGVEGAQAKNIQYF | TRBJ2-4 | - | - | TRBV20-1
TGTGCCTGGCGTTGGGGGCAGGGCCAAGAGCAGTACTTC | CAWRWGQGQEQYF | TRBJ2-7 | - | - | TRBV30
TGTGCCAGCACCTTGCGATCCGGGACAGGGAAAGAGACCCAGTACTTC | CASTLRSGTGKETQYF | TRBJ2-5 | few | TRBD1 | TRBV12-3/TRBV12-4
TGTGCCAGCAGTTACTCAGCCCGACGCTCCTACAATGAGCAGTTCTTC | CASSYSARRSYNEQFF | TRBJ2-1 | - | - | TRBV6-5
TGTGCCAGCGGCGGCCCCTCCTACGAGCAGTACTTC | CASGGPSYEQYF | TRBJ2-7 | many | - | TRBV28
TGCGCCAGCAGCCTGGGACAGGGGGTAGAGACCCAGTACTTC | CASSLGQGVETQYF | TRBJ2-5 | many | TRBD1 | TRBV5-1
TGTGCCAGCAGTGCTACAGGGGGTAACTATGGCTACACCTTC | CASSATGGNYGYTF | TRBJ1-2 | few | TRBD1 | TRBV28
TGCAGTGCTAGAGAGAGAGGGGACAGGACCAATTCACCCCTCCACTTT | CSARERGDRTNSPLHF | TRBJ1-6 | few | TRBD1 | TRBV20-1
TGTGCCAGCAGCAGAGCGTCGGCAGGGGGCTTTTCAGATACGCAGTATTTT | CASSRASAGGFSDTQYF | TRBJ2-3 | few | TRBD1 | TRBV7-9
TGTGCCAGCAGGGGGACAGTACGGACTGAAGCTTTCTTT | CASRGTVRTEAFF | TRBJ1-1 | few | TRBD1 | TRBV12-3/TRBV12-4
TGTGCCAGCAGTTTAGTGAGTAGCGGGAGTGCGTACGAGCAGTACTTC | CASSLVSSGSAYEQYF | TRBJ2-7 | - | TRBD2 | TRBV12-3/TRBV12-4
TGTGCCAGCAGTTCCAACGACAGGGTCAAGGGCTACGAGCAGTACTTC | CASSSNDRVKGYEQYF | TRBJ2-7 | few | TRBD1 | TRBV6-2/TRBV6-3
TGTGCTAGCAGCTTAAGTGGACAGGGAGAGACCCAGTACTTC | CASSLSGQGETQYF | TRBJ2-5 | many | TRBD1 | TRBV7-7
TGCGCCAGCAGCCAGGGGAACCCGCGGGGCGATGAGCAGTTCTTC | CASSQGNPRGDEQFF | TRBJ2-1 | - | - | TRBV5-1
TGCAGCGTTGAAAACATAGCCAAAAACATTCAGTACTTC | CSVENIAKNIQYF | TRBJ2-4 | few | - | TRBV29-1
TGTGCCATCAGATCCCGGGTTAACAATGAGCAGTTCTTC | CAIRSRVNNEQFF | TRBJ2-1 | - | - | TRBV10-3
TGTGCCAGCGAAGGGGGCGCGTTGGGGACTGAAGCTTTCTTT | CASEGGALGTEAFF | TRBJ1-1 | - | TRBD1 | TRBV12-3/TRBV12-4
TGTGCCAGCAGTTGGGGAGGCGGGCTATCCTACAATGAGCAGTTCTTC | CASSWGGGLSYNEQFF | TRBJ2-1 | - | - | TRBV12-3/TRBV12-4
TGTGCCAGCAGTTTAGGGACAGGGAACGGACAAGAGACCCAGTACTTC | CASSLGTGNGQETQYF | TRBJ2-5 | many | TRBD1 | TRBV12-3/TRBV12-4
TGTGCCAGCAGTCCGGGGGGCCCGGGGCGCGAAGCTTTCTTT | CASSPGGPGREAFF | TRBJ1-1 | few | - | TRBV6-2/TRBV6-3
TGCAGCGCCGCGGACACAGCCTACGAGCAGTACTTC | CSAADTAYEQYF | TRBJ2-7 | few | - | TRBV29-1
TGTGCCAGCAGCGTTGGGACTAGTTTTTCATCCGTCGAGACCCAGTACTTC | CASSVGTSFSSVETQYF | TRBJ2-5 | many | TRBD2 | TRBV7-8
TGTGCCAGCGCCCCAGAGGCAGGCCGCACAGATACGCAGTATTTT | CASAPEAGRTDTQYF | TRBJ2-3 | - | - | TRBV2
TGCGCCAGCAGAAATTTAGGCGAGAACACTGAAGCTTTCTTT | CASRNLGENTEAFF | TRBJ1-1 | many | - | TRBV4-1
TGTGCCAGCAGAGCCCCTCGGGCTGGGGCCAACGTCCTGACTTTC | CASRAPRAGANVLTF | TRBJ2-6 | - | - | TRBV9
TGTGCCAGCAGCCAGACTGGCGGGAGCTCCTACGAGCAGTACTTC | CASSQTGGSSYEQYF | TRBJ2-7 | many | TRBD2 | TRBV9
TGTGCCACCAGCAGAGCGGGCCTCCCTGGAAACACCATATATTTT | CATSRAGLPGNTIYF | TRBJ1-3 | - | - | TRBV15
TGTGCCAGCAGCCCCGGATATGACTCCTACAATGAGCAGTTCTTC | CASSPGYDSYNEQFF | TRBJ2-1 | - | - | TRBV7-2
TGTGCCAGCAGCCGGGACCTTTGGGAGCAGTACTTC | CASSRDLWEQYF | TRBJ2-7 | many | - | TRBV5-5
TGCAGTGCTAGAGGTTCGGGACGGCAGAACACTGAAGCTTTCTTT | CSARGSGRQNTEAFF | TRBJ1-1 | many | - | TRBV20-1
TGTGCCAGCAGTTACTCCAGGATCCCTCCGAGACTAGCGACTCATGAGCAGTTCTTC | CASSYSRIPPRLATHEQFF | TRBJ2-1 | many | TRBD2 | TRBV6-2/TRBV6-3
TGTGCCAGCAGCACAACGCGGGAGTACGACTACAATGAGCAGTTCTTC | CASSTTREYDYNEQFF | TRBJ2-1 | - | TRBD2 | TRBV7-9